One and the same sample provided the 2 T cell receptor beta chains below, sequenced in a study of cytomegalovirus exposure and HLA in healthy donors (TCRdb year 2017). Library preparation was by the immunoSEQ multiplex PCR assay. For the multiplex PCR, a mixture combining 60 forward primers for TCR Vbeta segments and 13 reverse primers for TCR Jbeta segments was used. TCRdb took this table from immuneACCESS and kept in-frame rearrangements with V and J called. Such tables lack part of the clones; where checked against another copy, unresolved V genes explain under half of the gap, and the rest is unexplained. For this sample there are about 190,000 clones; roughly four fifths appear just once. About 2.2% of the sample is held by the ten biggest clonotypes. Sequenced sample: PBMCs. The origin of the receptors is a woman younger than 45 in good health and CMV-seronegative.

This chain links TRBV6-1 with TRBJ1-2; tentatively, D is TRBD1 (6 bases). Germline values: CDR1 MNHNS, CDR2 SASEGT. The CDR3 runs to 16 residues. The V end was cut by 4 bases, the J end by 7 bases, with 22 bases between. This CDR3 reads CASSGQVRAASGGYTF. The CDR3 DNA is TGTGCCAGCAGTGGACAGGTTCGAGCGGCTTCCGGTGGCTACACCTTC.

In the case of this clone: A junction boundary mismatches the germline segment, possibly from a read error. Distinct nucleotide sequences in the sample also encode this CDR3. The V gene is TRBV7-9, the J gene TRBJ2-7; 10 bases line up with TRBD2. The CDR3 length is 14 residues. Germline V gene lookup returns CDR1 SEHNR and CDR2 FQNEAQ (reference sequence). Here the CDR3 reads CASSLGTSADEQYF. The DNA of the CDR3 is TGCGCCAGCAGCTTAGGGACTAGCGCCGACGAGCAGTACTTC.